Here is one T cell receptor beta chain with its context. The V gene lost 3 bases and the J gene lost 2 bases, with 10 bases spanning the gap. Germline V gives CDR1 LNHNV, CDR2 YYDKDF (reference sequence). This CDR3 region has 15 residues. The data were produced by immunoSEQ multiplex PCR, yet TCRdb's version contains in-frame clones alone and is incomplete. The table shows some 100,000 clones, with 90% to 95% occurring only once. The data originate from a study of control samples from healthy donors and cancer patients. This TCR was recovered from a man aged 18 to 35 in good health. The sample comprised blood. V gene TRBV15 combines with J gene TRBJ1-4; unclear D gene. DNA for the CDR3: TGTGCCACCAGCAGGGAGGATAGCACTAATGAAAAACTGTTTTTT. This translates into CATSREDSTNEKLFF.